These T cell receptor beta chains were read from a single sample in a study of cytomegalovirus exposure and HLA in healthy donors. Here immunoSEQ multiplex PCR was the method, and the copy in TCRdb shows in-frame clones only, minus some. The table has 76,000 or so clones, about 80% seen once. Sequenced material: PBMCs. The receptor set was obtained from a man aged 25-40 years in good health and CMV-seronegative. CDR3s leave out the opening cysteine and the closing phenylalanine or tryptophan. Fields, in order: V gene, J gene, CDR3 protein.

v_call: TRBV11-2; j_call: TRBJ1-3; cdr3_aa: ASSLGPGNTIY
v_call: TRBV27; j_call: TRBJ2-1; cdr3_aa: ASSLLGLADLHEQF
v_call: TRBV30; j_call: TRBJ2-5; cdr3_aa: AWRVYRGPTGETQY
v_call: TRBV5-1; j_call: TRBJ2-7; cdr3_aa: ASSLEAGGSYEQY
v_call: TRBV28; j_call: TRBJ2-5; cdr3_aa: ASSARTSGYAAQY
v_call: TRBV6-5; j_call: TRBJ1-3; cdr3_aa: ASSSWRGSGNTIY
v_call: TRBV11-2; j_call: TRBJ1-3; cdr3_aa: ASSSPGVARNTIY
v_call: TRBV23-1; j_call: TRBJ1-2; cdr3_aa: ARGGANYGYT
v_call: TRBV7-9; j_call: TRBJ1-5; cdr3_aa: SSSRQNQPQH
v_call: TRBV27; j_call: TRBJ2-1; cdr3_aa: ASRGQGAYNEQF
v_call: TRBV7-9; j_call: TRBJ2-7; cdr3_aa: ASSPPGGGSYEQY
v_call: TRBV28; j_call: TRBJ2-5; cdr3_aa: ASSPYVWTGRVKETQY
v_call: TRBV7-9; j_call: TRBJ1-1; cdr3_aa: SSSYSNTEAF
v_call: TRBV11-2; j_call: TRBJ2-1; cdr3_aa: ASSFELAGPLNEQF
v_call: TRBV5-6; j_call: TRBJ2-4; cdr3_aa: ASTLLMVGENIQY
v_call: TRBV15; j_call: TRBJ2-7; cdr3_aa: ATSREPESEQY
v_call: TRBV5-1; j_call: TRBJ1-1; cdr3_aa: ASSSTGESTEAF
v_call: TRBV25-1; j_call: TRBJ2-1; cdr3_aa: ASSKTSSRMNNEQF
v_call: TRBV7-3; j_call: TRBJ1-4; cdr3_aa: ASSLRQATNEKLF
v_call: TRBV30; j_call: TRBJ1-2; cdr3_aa: AWRSQGAQAGYT
v_call: TRBV27; j_call: TRBJ1-5; cdr3_aa: ASRAGQSSNQPQH
v_call: TRBV5-1; j_call: TRBJ2-1; cdr3_aa: ASSLDWGGFNEQF
v_call: TRBV15; j_call: TRBJ1-1; cdr3_aa: ATSRGATRNTEAF
v_call: TRBV11-2; j_call: TRBJ2-2; cdr3_aa: ASSGAGYTGELF
v_call: TRBV5-4; j_call: TRBJ1-1; cdr3_aa: ASSLFRPNTEAF
v_call: TRBV2; j_call: TRBJ2-5; cdr3_aa: ASNPPPVETQY
v_call: TRBV11-2; j_call: TRBJ2-7; cdr3_aa: ASSPDRVGEQY
v_call: TRBV20-1; j_call: TRBJ2-7; cdr3_aa: SASSGHEQY
v_call: TRBV6-6; j_call: TRBJ1-1; cdr3_aa: ASSSQGARTEAF
v_call: TRBV5-1; j_call: TRBJ2-2; cdr3_aa: ASSFSPGTSGGALF
v_call: TRBV15; j_call: TRBJ1-3; cdr3_aa: ATSRSPRGSGNTIY
v_call: TRBV30; j_call: TRBJ2-5; cdr3_aa: AWERGTARETQY
v_call: TRBV5-4; j_call: TRBJ2-5; cdr3_aa: ASSPMGQGETQY
v_call: TRBV5-1; j_call: TRBJ2-3; cdr3_aa: ASSWVLGNGRTQY
v_call: TRBV7-6; j_call: TRBJ2-5; cdr3_aa: ASSRPGLAGEETQY
v_call: TRBV28; j_call: TRBJ1-2; cdr3_aa: ASSTGTDYGYT
v_call: TRBV7-2; j_call: TRBJ2-2; cdr3_aa: ASSPAILRGRGTGELF